This TCR beta chain originates from a study of regulatory T cells in long-lasting Graves disease. Regarding time point: persistent/refractory GD, antithyroid drugs over 5 years with positive TRAb. Extracted PBMC RNA gave rise to the TCR library. The patients were enrolled through endocrinology in Xi'an, China. Sequencing libraries for TCR beta were prepared with iRepertoire HTBI primers and Arm-PCR of CDR3 regions. TCRdb called the multiplex PCR reads again in MiXCR, with one record for every CDR3 protein. Found here are a few hundred thousand distinct CDR3 sequences, 20% to 25% of them singletons; the top ten hold 56%. The CDR3 has 16 residues. Trimming cost V 2 bases and J 3 bases, with 17 bases left between them. CDR1 is MNHEY and CDR2 is SMNVEV in the germline V gene (reference sequence). This clonotype was found many times.

This receptor was identified in a female donor with Graves disease. Sample: peripheral blood mononuclear cells (PBMCs), taken when the disease was refractory, from a patient treated with antithyroid drugs. This chain connects TRBV27 to TRBJ2-7, with a weak D call TRBD1 (5 bases). CDR3 sequence reads: CASSLRVGRGLYEQYF. CDR3 nucleotides: TGTGCCAGCAGTTTAAGGGTGGGTAGGGGCCTCTACGAGCAGTACTTC.